The 18 T cell receptor beta chains presented below share a single source sample, sequenced in a study of blood T cells in healthy people across ages. For the second PCR, which ran for about 7 to 11 cycles, a sample-barcoded 5' primer and a J-beta primer mix were used. One entry per CDR3 protein results from TCRdb running MiXCR on the 5' RACE reads. The table includes hundreds of thousands of distinct CDR3 sequences, under 30% detected once. What was sequenced was blood. Every receptor here comes from a woman older than 75 in good health.

This clonotype was counted at least ten times. The chain joins TRBV14 to TRBJ2-1; D is perhaps TRBD1 (5 bases). Germline V gene lookup returns CDR1 SGHDN and CDR2 FVKESK. The CDR3 spans 15 residues. Trimming took off 1 base at V and 5 bases at J, with 12 bases between the two ends. The DNA of the CDR3 is TGTGCCAGCAGCCAAGTTCAGGGCCGAAACAATGAGCAGTTCTTC. Protein: CASSQVQGRNNEQFF.

This clonotype was seen many times. The chain couples TRBV7-9 to TRBJ2-7; D is possibly TRBD1 (5 bases). V lost 1 base to trimming and J lost 3 bases, with 13 bases between them. The CDR3 consists of 15 residues. Per germline, CDR1 SEHNR and CDR2 FQNEAQ (reference sequence). CDR3 sequence: CASSLEALDSYEQYF. Written as DNA, the CDR3 is TGTGCCAGCAGCTTAGAGGCCCTCGACAGCTACGAGCAGTACTTC.

Many counts were recorded for this clonotype. The rearrangement uses TRBV6-6 and TRBJ1-1, with D tentatively TRBD1 (5 bases). The germline V and J ends were trimmed by 6 bases and 0 bases, with 11 bases remaining between them. The CDR3 spans 14 residues. Germline CDR1 reads MNHNY; CDR2 reads SVGAGI (reference sequence). In DNA, the CDR3 is TGTGCCAGCAGGAACGACAGAATGAACACTGAAGCTTTCTTT. Translated: CASRNDRMNTEAFF.

The chain recombines TRBV6-2 or TRBV6-3 with TRBJ1-1; TRBD1 matches at 7 bases. The germline V gene encodes CDR1 MNHEY and CDR2 SVGEGT. The J segment lost 3 bases and the V segment lost 2 bases, leaving 9 bases of the junction unmatched. The CDR3 is 16 amino acids. The CDR3 spells CASSYPLDRAYTEAFF. In DNA form, the CDR3 reads TGTGCCAGCAGTTACCCACTCGACAGGGCATACACTGAAGCTTTCTTT.

The V call is TRBV3-1, the J call TRBJ1-3; D is possibly TRBD1 (5 bases). The CDR3 has 14 amino acids. V lost 3 bases and J 0 bases, leaving 6 bases between the germline ends. Germline V gene data show CDR1 as LGHDT and CDR2 as YNNKEL (reference sequence). In DNA form, the CDR3 reads TGTGCCAGCAGCCACGACAGCTCTGGAAACACCATATATTTT. This encodes CASSHDSSGNTIYF.

The rearrangement joins TRBV20-1 to TRBJ2-1, with 9 bases fitting TRBD2. The CDR3 has 13 amino acids. Germline CDR1 DFQATT, CDR2 SNEGSKA (reference sequence). V shed 0 bases, J shed 10 bases, and the junction held 4 bases outside the gene matches. The CDR3 region is CSAREAGGQEQFF. In DNA form, the CDR3 reads TGCAGTGCTAGAGAAGCGGGGGGTCAAGAGCAGTTCTTC.

This chain connects TRBV29-1 to TRBJ1-3; D not resolved. CDR3 length: 13 residues. Germline CDR1 reads SQVTM; CDR2 reads ANQGSEA. The V and J ends lost 2 bases and 3 bases respectively, with 8 bases between them. In nucleotides, the CDR3 is TGCAGCGTTGAAACTTCCAATGGAAACACCATATATTTT. Protein product: CSVETSNGNTIYF. Full variable domain (missing parts from reference TRBV29-1 and TRBJ1-3): SAVISQKPSRDICQRGTSLTIQCQVDSQVTMMFWYRQQPGQSLTLIATANQGSEATYESGFVIDKFPISRPNLTFSTLTVSNMSPEDSSIYLCSVETSNGNTIYFGEGSWLTVV.

The sample holds a few counts of this clonotype. A much larger clonotype is one base distant, so this may be a read error. The chain carries TRBV12-3 or TRBV12-4 and TRBJ1-2; perhaps TRBD1 as D (5 bases). Trimming removed 3 bases at V and 4 bases at J, with 12 bases between. The CDR3 is made up of 14 amino acids. CDR3: CASSFQGFSYGYTF. The CDR3 coding sequence is TGTGCCAGCAGTTTCCAGGGTTTCAGCTATGGCTACACCTTC.

The chain recombines TRBV27 with TRBJ2-6; no clear D gene. CDR3 length: 15 residues. V dropped 3 bases and J dropped 2 bases, with 8 bases sitting between them. Germline CDR1 is MNHEY and CDR2 is SMNVEV (reference sequence). The chain's CDR3 is CASSFELAGANVLTF. In DNA form, the CDR3 reads TGTGCCAGCAGTTTTGAGCTGGCTGGGGCCAACGTCCTGACTTTC.

This clonotype was observed once. The genes are TRBV25-1 and TRBJ2-7; the D call may be TRBD1 or TRBD2 (6 bases each). CDR3 length: 18 amino acids. Germline-derived CDR1 and CDR2 are MGHDK and SYGVNS. The V end lost 2 bases, the J end lost 4 bases, and 24 bases lay between the germline ends. The CDR3 DNA is TGTGCCAGCAGTGAACACATGAAGAGGGGGGTAAGGGGGTACGAGCAGTACTTC. It codes for CASSEHMKRGVRGYEQYF.

This clonotype came up many times. The chain recombines TRBV6-2 or TRBV6-3 with TRBJ2-3, with TRBD2 identical over 8 bases. V shed 5 bases, J shed 2 bases, and the junction held 3 bases outside the gene matches. CDR1 is MNHEY, CDR2 SVGEGT, per germline. CDR3 length: 14 residues. The CDR3 region has the DNA TGTGCCAGCAGTCCAGCGGGGGTCACAGATACGCAGTATTTT. Translating it yields CASSPAGVTDTQYF.

CDR3 bases: TGTGCCACCAGCAGAGGCAACAGGGATAATTCACCCCTCCACTTT. Protein sequence: CATSRGNRDNSPLHF. The chain employs TRBV15 and TRBJ1-6; D is perhaps TRBD1 (6 bases). CDR1 is LNHNV and CDR2 is YYDKDF in the germline V gene (reference sequence). With 1 base removed from V and 5 bases from J, the gap between germline ends came to 9 bases. The CDR3 loop spans 15 amino acids. The variable domain in full, completed from reference TRBV15 and TRBJ1-6, reads DAMVIQNPRYQVTQFGKPVTLSCSQTLNHNVMYWYQQKSSQAPKLLFHYYDKDFNNEADTPDNFQSRRPNTSFCFLDIRSPGLGDTAMYLCATSRGNRDNSPLHFGNGTRLTVT.

With respect to this clonotype: A much larger clonotype is one base distant, so this may be a read error. The V call is TRBV7-9, the J call TRBJ1-5, with TRBD1 matching over 8 bases. The CDR3 is made up of 13 amino acids. Germline loops: CDR1 SEHNR, CDR2 FQNEAQ (reference sequence). CDR3 nucleotide sequence: TGTACCAGCAGCCAGGGGGCCCAGCAGCCCCAGCATTTT. It codes for CTSSQGAQQPQHF.

This clonotype was recorded at least ten times. The chain is built from TRBV12-3 or TRBV12-4 and TRBJ1-2, with 8 bases aligning to TRBD1. CDR3 size: 14 residues. With V trimmed by 5 bases and J by 7 bases, 9 bases remained unmatched. The CDR3 coding sequence is TGTGCCAGCAGTCCCCTGGGCAGGGGGCCTGGCTACACCTTC. It specifies CASSPLGRGPGYTF.

In regard to this clonotype: A read error may explain this, as a much larger clone is one base away. The chain has TRBV12-5 and TRBJ2-5, with 7 bases fitting TRBD1. This CDR3 spans 14 amino acids. Germline assignment: CDR1 LGHNT and CDR2 FRNRAP. CDR3 DNA: TGTGCTAGTGGTTTGGGGACAGGTGGTGAGACCCGGTACTTC. The encoded protein is CASGLGTGGETRYF.

A few counts support this clonotype. This chain uses TRBV5-1 with TRBJ1-1, with 7 bases that match TRBD1. This CDR3 is built from 16 residues. V lost 4 bases to trimming and J lost 1 base; unmatched junction nucleotides: 10. Germline V gene lookup returns CDR1 SGHRS and CDR2 YFSETQ. The CDR3: CASSVQGSQRNTEAFF. The CDR3 DNA is TGCGCCAGCAGCGTACAGGGGTCACAACGGAACACTGAAGCTTTCTTT.

At least ten counts were recorded for this clonotype. V usage is TRBV11-2 and J usage is TRBJ2-3; D call uncertain. Trimming removed 0 bases from V and 7 bases from J, with 8 bases in between. Looked up from germline, CDR1 is SGHAT and CDR2 is FQNNGV. This CDR3 spans 13 amino acids. DNA of the CDR3: TGTGCCAGCAGCTTAGATAAAGTAAATACGCAGTATTTT. This codes for CASSLDKVNTQYF.

This clonotype was counted ten times or more. The gene calls are TRBV18 and TRBJ2-5; perhaps TRBD1 as D (6 bases). There are 13 residues in the CDR3. Germline assignment: CDR1 KGHSH and CDR2 LQKENI. Trimming pared 8 bases from V and 2 bases from J, leaving 12 bases between. CDR3 in amino acids: CASSTGTQETQYF. The CDR3 DNA reads as TGTGCCAGCAGTACCGGGACACAAGAGACCCAGTACTTC.